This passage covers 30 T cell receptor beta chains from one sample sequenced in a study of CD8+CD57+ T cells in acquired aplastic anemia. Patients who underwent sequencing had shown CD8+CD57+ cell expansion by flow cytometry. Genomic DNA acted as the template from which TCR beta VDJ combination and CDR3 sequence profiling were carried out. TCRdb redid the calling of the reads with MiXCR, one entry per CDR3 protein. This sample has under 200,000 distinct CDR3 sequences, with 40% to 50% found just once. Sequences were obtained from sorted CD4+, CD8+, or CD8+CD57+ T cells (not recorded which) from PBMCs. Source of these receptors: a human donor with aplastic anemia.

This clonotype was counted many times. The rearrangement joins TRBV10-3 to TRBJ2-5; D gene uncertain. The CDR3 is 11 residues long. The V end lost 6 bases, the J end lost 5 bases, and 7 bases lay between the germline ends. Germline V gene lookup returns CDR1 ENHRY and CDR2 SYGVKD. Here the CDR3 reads CAIRVLETQYF. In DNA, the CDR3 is TGTGCCATCAGGGTCTTGGAGACCCAGTACTTC.

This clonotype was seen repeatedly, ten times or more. This chain's CDR3 is CASSLGTSDSYF. The CDR3 DNA is TGTGCCAGCAGCTTAGGAACTAGCGATTCGTATTTT. V and J are TRBV7-9 and TRBJ2-3; TRBD2 matches at 7 bases. CDR1 and CDR2 (germline): SEHNR, FQNEAQ (reference sequence). V trimming: 1 base; J trimming: 14 bases; junction bases outside the gene matches: 6. CDR3 length: 12 amino acids.

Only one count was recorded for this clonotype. The CDR3 loop is CASSRTTGANTGELFF. Written as DNA, the CDR3 is TGTGCCAGCAGCCGGACGACAGGGGCGAACACCGGGGAGCTGTTTTTT. The chain joins TRBV6-1 to TRBJ2-2; 8 positions match TRBD1. The germline CDR1 and CDR2 sequences are MNHNS and SASEGT. This CDR3 has 16 residues. The V and J ends lost 6 bases and 0 bases, in that order; junction bases with no gene match: 6.

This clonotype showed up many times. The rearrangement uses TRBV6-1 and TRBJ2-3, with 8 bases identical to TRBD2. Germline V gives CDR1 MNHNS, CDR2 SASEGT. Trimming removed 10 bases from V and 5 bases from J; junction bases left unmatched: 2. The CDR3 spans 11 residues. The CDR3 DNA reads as TGTGCCACCGGGGGGGAAGATACGCAGTATTTT. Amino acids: CATGGEDTQYF.

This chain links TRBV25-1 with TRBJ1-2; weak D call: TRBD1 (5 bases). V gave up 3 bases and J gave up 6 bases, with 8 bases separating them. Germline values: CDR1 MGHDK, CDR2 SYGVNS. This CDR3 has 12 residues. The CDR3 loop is CASSDRADGYTF. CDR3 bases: TGTGCCAGCAGTGACAGGGCGGATGGCTACACCTTC.

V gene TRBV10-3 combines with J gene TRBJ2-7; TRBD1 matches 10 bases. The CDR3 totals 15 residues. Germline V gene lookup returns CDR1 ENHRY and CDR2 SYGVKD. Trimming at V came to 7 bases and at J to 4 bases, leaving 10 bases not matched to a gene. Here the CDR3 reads CAITPQGGQGYEQYF. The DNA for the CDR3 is TGTGCCATCACCCCCCAAGGGGGACAGGGGTACGAGCAGTACTTC.

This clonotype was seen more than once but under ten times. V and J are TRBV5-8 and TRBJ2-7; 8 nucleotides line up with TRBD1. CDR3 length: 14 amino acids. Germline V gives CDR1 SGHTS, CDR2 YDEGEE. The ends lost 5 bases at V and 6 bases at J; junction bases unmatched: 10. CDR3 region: CASRSPGQVLEQYF. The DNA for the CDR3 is TGTGCCAGCAGATCACCGGGACAGGTCCTCGAGCAGTACTTC.

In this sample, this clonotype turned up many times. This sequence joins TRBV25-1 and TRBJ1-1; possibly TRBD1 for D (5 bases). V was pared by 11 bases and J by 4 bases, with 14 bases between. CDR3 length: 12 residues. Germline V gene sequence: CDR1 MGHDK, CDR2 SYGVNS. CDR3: CAAGTSGTEAFF. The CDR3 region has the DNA TGTGCCGCGGGGACGTCGGGCACTGAAGCTTTCTTT.

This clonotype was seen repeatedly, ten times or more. The CDR3 bases are TGTGCCAGCAGTTACTCGGCAGGAAAGGACTATGGCTACACCTTC. This translates into CASSYSAGKDYGYTF. V and J are TRBV6-5 and TRBJ1-2; D is undetermined. Per germline, CDR1 MNHEY and CDR2 SVGAGI. This CDR3 has 15 residues. The ends were cut back, 0 bases at V and 3 bases at J, with 11 bases in the middle.

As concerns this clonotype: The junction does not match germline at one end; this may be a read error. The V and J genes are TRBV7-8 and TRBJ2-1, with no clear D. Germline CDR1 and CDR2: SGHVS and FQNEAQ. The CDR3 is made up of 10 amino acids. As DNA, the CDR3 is TGTGCCAGCAGCTTAGCTGAGCGGTTCTTC. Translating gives CASSLAERFF.

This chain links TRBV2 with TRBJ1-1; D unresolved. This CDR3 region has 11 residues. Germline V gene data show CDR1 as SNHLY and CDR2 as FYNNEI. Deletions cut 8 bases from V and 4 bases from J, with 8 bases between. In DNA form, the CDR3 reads TGTGCCAGCCGTATCGGCACTGAAGCTTTCTTT. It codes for CASRIGTEAFF.

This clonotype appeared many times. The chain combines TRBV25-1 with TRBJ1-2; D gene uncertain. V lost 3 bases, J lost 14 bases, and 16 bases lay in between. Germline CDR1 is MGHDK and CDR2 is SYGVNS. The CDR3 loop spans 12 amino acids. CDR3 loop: CASSERWAYVTF. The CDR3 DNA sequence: TGTGCCAGCAGTGAGCGATGGGCCTATGTAACCTTC.

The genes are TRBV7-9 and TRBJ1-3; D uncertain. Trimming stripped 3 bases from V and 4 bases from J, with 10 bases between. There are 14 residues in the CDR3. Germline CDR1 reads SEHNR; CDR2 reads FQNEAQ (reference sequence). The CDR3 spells CASSFNAGGNTIYF. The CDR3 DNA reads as TGTGCCAGCAGCTTCAACGCAGGAGGAAACACCATATATTTT.

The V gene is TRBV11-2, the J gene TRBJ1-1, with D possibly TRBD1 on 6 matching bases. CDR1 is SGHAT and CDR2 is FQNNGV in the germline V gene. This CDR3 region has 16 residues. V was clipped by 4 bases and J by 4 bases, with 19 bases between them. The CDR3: CASSSSVGGGITEAFF. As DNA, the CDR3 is TGTGCCAGCAGCTCCTCTGTAGGGGGGGGCATCACTGAAGCTTTCTTT.

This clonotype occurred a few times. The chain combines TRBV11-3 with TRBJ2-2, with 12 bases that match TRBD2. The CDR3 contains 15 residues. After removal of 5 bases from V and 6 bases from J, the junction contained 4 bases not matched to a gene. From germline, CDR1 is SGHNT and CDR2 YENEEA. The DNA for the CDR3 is TGTGCCAGCAGCAGGACTAGCGGGATGGCCGGGGAGCTGTTTTTT. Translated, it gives CASSRTSGMAGELFF. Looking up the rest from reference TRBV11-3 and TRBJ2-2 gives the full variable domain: EAGVVQSPRYKIIEKKQPVAFWCNPISGHNTLYWYLQNLGQGPELLIRYENEEAVDDSQLPKDRFSAERLKGVDSTLKIQPAELGDSAVYLCASSRTSGMAGELFFGEGSRLTVL.

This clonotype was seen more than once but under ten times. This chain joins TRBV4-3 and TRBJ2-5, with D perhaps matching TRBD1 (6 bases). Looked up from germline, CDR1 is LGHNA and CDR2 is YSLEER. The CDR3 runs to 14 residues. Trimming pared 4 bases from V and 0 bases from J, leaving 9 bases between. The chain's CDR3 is CASSPGQHQETQYF. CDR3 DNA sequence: TGCGCCAGCAGCCCCGGACAGCACCAAGAGACCCAGTACTTC.

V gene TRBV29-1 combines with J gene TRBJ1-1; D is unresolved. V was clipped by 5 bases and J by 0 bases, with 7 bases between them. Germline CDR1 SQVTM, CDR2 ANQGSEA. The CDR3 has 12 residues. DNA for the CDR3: TGCAGCGTTAGGAAAATGAACACTGAAGCTTTCTTT. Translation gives CSVRKMNTEAFF.

The CDR3 spells CSSLAWGFGYEQYF. Written as DNA, the CDR3 is TGCAGCAGCTTGGCCTGGGGGTTCGGGTACGAGCAGTACTTC. The genes are TRBV29-1 and TRBJ2-7; D is tentatively TRBD1 or TRBD2 (5 bases each). V lost 8 bases, J lost 4 bases, and 21 bases lay in between. The CDR3 runs to 14 residues. Germline CDR1 reads SQVTM; CDR2 reads ANQGSEA.

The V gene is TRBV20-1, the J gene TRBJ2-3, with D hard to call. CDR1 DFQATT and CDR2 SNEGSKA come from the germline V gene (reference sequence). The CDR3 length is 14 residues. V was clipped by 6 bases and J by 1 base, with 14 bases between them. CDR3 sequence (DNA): TGCAGTGCCCAGGTTGGTCTGCGCACAGATACGCAGTATTTT. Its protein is CSAQVGLRTDTQYF.

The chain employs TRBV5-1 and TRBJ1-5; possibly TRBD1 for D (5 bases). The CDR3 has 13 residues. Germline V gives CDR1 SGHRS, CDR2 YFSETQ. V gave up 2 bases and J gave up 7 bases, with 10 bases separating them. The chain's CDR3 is CASSLQEGQPQHF. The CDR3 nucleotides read TGCGCCAGCAGCTTACAGGAGGGGCAGCCCCAGCATTTT.

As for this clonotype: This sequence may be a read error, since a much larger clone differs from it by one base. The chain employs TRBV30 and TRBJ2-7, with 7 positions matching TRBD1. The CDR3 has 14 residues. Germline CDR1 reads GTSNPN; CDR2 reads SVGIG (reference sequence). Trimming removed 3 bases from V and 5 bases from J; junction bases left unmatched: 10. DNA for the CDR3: TGTGCCTGGAGCATCGCAGAGGGGGCGGACGAGCAGTACTTC. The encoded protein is CAWSIAEGADEQYF.

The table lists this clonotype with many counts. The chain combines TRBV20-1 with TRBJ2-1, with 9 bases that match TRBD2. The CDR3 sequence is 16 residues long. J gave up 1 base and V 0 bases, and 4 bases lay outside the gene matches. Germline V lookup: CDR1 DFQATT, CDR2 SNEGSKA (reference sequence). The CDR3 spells CSARDPLAGSYNEQFF. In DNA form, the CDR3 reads TGCAGTGCTAGAGATCCCCTAGCGGGATCCTACAATGAGCAGTTCTTC.

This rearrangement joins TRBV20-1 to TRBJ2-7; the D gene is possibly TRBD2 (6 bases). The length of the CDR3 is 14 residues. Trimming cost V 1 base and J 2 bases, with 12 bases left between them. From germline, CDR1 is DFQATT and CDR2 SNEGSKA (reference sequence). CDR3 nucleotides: TGCAGTGCTAGAGGCGCAGGGACTGCCTACGAGCAGTACTTC. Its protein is CSARGAGTAYEQYF.

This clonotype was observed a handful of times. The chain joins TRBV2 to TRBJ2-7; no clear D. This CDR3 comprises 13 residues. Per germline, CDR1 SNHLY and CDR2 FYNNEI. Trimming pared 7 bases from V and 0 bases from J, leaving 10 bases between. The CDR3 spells CASTLTRSYEQYF. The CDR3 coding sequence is TGTGCCAGCACCTTGACCCGCTCCTACGAGCAGTACTTC.

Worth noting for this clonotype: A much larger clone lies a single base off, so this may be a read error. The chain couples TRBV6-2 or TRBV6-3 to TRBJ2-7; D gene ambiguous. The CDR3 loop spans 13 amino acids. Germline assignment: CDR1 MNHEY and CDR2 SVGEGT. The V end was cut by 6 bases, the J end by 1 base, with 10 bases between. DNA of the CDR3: TGTGCCAGCAGCTCTGGTAAGTCCTACGAGCAGTACTTC. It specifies CASSSGKSYEQYF.

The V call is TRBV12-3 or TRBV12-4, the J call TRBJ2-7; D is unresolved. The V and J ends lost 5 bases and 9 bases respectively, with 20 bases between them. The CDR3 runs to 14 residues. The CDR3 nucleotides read TGTGCCAGCAGTCCCTGGTCCAGTAAGGCCGGGCAGTACTTC. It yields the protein CASSPWSSKAGQYF.

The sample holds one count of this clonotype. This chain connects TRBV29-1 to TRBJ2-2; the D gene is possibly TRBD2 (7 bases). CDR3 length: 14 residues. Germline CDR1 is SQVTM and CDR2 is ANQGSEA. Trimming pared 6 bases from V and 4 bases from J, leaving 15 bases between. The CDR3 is CSVDAGASTGELFF. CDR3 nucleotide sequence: TGCAGCGTGGACGCGGGGGCATCCACCGGGGAGCTGTTTTTT.

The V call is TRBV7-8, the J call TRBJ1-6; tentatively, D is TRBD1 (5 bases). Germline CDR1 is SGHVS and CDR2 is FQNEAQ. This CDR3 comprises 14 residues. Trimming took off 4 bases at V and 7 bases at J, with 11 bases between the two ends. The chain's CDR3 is CASSSGHPNSPLHF. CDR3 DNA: TGTGCCAGCAGCTCCGGACACCCAAATTCACCCCTCCACTTT.

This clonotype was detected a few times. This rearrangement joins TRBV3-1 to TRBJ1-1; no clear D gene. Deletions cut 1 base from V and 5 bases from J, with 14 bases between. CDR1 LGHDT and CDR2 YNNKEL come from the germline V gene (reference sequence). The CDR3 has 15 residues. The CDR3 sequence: CASSQARPLGTEAFF. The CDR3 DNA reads TGTGCCAGCAGCCAAGCTCGGCCGTTGGGGACTGAAGCTTTCTTT.

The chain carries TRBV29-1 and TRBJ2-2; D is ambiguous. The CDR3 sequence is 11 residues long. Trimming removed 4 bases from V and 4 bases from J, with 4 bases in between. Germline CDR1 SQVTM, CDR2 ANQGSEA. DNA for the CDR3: TGCAGCGTTGTCCCCACCGGGGAGCTGTTTTTT. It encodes CSVVPTGELFF.